This T cell receptor beta chain was documented in a study of blood T cells in healthy people across ages. To note about this clonotype: The antigen is unknown.

With a J-beta primer mix and a sample-barcoded 5' primer, a second PCR ran about 7 to 12 cycles. From each sample, at least 2.5 million paired-end reads containing CDR3 were obtained. From the 5' RACE reads, TCRdb called clonotypes with MiXCR, one entry per CDR3 protein. The sample lists over 1,300,000 distinct CDR3 sequences, roughly 64% occurring once. The CDR3 is 16 residues long. The junction had 7 bases not matched to a gene; V was cut back by 3 bases and J by 1 base. Germline V CDR1 and CDR2: MGHDK, SYGVNS. Study-wide points: A roughly linear age-dependent decrease characterized TCR beta diversity per million T cells.

The genes are TRBV25-1 and TRBJ2-3; 7 bases agree with TRBD2. The receptor was isolated from a man aged 18-30 years in good health. Material: blood. CDR3 protein: CASSELGGSRTDTQYF. CDR3 DNA sequence: TGTGCCAGCAGTGAGTTGGGAGGGTCTCGCACAGATACGCAGTATTTT.